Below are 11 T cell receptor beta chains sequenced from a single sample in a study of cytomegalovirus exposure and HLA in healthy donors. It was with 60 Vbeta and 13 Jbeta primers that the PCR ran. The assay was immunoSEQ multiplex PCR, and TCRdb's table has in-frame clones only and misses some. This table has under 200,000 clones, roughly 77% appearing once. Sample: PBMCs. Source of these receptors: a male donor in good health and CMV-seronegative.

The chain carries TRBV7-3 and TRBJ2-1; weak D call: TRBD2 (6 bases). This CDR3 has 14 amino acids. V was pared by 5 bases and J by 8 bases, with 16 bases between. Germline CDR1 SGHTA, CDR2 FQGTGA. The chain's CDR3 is CASSPQTAGHEQFF. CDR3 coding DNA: TGTGCCAGCAGCCCACAGACGGCGGGGCATGAGCAGTTCTTC.

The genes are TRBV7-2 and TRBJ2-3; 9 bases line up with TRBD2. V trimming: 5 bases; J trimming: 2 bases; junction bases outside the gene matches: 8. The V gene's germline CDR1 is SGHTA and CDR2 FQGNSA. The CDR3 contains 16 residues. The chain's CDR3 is CASSRLAGTSTDTQYF. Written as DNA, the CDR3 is TGTGCCAGCAGCCGGCTAGCGGGAACCTCCACAGATACGCAGTATTTT.

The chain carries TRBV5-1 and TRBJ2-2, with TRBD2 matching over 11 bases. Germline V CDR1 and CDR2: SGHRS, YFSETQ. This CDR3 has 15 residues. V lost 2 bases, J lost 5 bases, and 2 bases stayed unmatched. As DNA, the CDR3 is TGCGCCAGCAGCTTCTCTAGCGGGGGGACCGGGGAGCTGTTTTTT. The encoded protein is CASSFSSGGTGELFF.

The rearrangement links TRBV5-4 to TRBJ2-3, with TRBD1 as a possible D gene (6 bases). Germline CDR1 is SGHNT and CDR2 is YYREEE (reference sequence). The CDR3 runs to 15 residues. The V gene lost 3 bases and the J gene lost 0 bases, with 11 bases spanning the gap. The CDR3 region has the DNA TGTGCCAGCAGCTCGGACAGAACTAGCACAGATACGCAGTATTTT. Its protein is CASSSDRTSTDTQYF.

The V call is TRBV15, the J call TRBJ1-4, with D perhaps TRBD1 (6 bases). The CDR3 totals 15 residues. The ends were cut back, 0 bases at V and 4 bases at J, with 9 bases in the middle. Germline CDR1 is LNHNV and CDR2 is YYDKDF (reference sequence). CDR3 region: CATSRDRGINEKLFF. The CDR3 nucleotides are TGTGCCACCAGCAGAGACAGGGGAATTAATGAAAAACTGTTTTTT.

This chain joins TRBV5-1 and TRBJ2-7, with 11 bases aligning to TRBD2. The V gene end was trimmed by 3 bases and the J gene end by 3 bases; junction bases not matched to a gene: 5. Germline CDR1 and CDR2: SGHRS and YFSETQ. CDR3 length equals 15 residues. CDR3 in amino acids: CASSSSGTSGYEQYF. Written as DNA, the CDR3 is TGCGCCAGCAGCTCCTCGGGGACTAGCGGCTACGAGCAGTACTTC.

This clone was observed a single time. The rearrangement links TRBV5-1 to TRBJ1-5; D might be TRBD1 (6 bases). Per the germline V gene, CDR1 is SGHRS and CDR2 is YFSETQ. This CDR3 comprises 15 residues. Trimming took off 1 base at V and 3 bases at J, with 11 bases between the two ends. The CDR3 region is CASSLTGSPNQPQHF. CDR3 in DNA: TGCGCCAGCAGCTTGACAGGGTCCCCCAATCAGCCCCAGCATTTT.

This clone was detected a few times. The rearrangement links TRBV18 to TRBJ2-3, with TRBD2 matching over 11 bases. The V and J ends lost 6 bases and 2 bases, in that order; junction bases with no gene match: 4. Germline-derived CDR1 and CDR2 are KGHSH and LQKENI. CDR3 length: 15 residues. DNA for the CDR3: TGTGCCAGCTCCCCGGGACTAGCGGACACAGATACGCAGTATTTT. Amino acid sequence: CASSPGLADTDTQYF.

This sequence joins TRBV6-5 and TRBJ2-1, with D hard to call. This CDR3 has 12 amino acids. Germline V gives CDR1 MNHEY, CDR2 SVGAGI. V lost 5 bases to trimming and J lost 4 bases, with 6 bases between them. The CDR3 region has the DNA TGTGCCAGCAGTGCCACTTACAATGAGCAGTTCTTC. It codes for CASSATYNEQFF.

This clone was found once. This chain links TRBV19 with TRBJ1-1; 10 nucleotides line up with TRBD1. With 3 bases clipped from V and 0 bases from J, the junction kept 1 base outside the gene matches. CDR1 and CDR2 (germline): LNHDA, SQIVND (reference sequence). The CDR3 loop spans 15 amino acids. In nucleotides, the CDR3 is TGTGCCAGTAGTATCGGGACAGGGGTGAACACTGAAGCTTTCTTT. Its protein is CASSIGTGVNTEAFF.

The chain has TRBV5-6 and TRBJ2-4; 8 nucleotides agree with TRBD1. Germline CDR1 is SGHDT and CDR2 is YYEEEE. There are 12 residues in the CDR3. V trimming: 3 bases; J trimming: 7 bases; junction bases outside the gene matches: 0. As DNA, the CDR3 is TGTGCCAGCAGCTGGGACAGGAACATTCAGTACTTC. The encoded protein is CASSWDRNIQYF.